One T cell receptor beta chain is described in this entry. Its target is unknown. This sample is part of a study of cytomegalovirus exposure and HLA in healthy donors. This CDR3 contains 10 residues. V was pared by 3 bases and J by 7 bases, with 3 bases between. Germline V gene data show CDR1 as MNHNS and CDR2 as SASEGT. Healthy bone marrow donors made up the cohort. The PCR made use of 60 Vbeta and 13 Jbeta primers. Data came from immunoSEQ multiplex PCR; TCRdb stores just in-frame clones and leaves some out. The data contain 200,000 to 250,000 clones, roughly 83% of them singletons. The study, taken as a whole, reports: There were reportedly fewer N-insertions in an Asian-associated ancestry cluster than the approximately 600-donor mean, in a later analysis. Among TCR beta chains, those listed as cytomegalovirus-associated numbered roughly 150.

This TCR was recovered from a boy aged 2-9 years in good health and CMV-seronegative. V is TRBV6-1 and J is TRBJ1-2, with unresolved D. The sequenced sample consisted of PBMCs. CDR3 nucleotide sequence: TGTGCCAGCAGTGACCTTGGCTACACCTTC. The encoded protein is CASSDLGYTF.